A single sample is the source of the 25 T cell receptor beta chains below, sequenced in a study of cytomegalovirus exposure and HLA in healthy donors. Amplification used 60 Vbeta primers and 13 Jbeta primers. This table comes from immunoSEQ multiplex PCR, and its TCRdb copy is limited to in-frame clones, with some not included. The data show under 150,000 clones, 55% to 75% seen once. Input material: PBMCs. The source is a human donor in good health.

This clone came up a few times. In DNA, the CDR3 is TGTGCCAGCTCACCATCTGCCAGGGAAGCCGGGCGAGAGTACTTC. It translates to CASSPSAREAGREYF. V and J are TRBV18 and TRBJ2-7; D is possibly TRBD1 (5 bases). Deletions cut 2 bases from V and 11 bases from J, with 22 bases between. The CDR3 is made up of 15 amino acids. CDR1 and CDR2 (germline): KGHSH, LQKENI.

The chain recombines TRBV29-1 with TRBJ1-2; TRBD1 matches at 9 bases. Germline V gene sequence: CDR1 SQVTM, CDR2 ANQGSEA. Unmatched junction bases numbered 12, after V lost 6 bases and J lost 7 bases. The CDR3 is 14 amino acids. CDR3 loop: CSVAYPGTGIGYTF. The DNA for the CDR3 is TGCAGCGTCGCTTATCCCGGGACAGGGATTGGCTACACCTTC.

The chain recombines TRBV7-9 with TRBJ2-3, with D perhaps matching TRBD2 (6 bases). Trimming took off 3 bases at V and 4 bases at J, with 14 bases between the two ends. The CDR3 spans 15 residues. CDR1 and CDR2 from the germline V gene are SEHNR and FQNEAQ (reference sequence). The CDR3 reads CASSFSAGTADTQYF. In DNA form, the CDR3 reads TGTGCCAGCAGCTTCAGCGCGGGAACGGCAGATACGCAGTATTTT. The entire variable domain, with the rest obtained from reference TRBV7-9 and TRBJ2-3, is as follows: DTGVSQNPRHKITKRGQNVTFRCDPISEHNRLYWYRQTLGQGPEFLTYFQNEAQLEKSRLLSDRFSAERPKGSFSTLEIQRTEQGDSAMYLCASSFSAGTADTQYFGPGTRLTVL.

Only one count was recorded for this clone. The CDR3 DNA reads TGTGCCAGCAGCACCCTCGGGACAGTTGATGAGCAGTTCTTC. Protein sequence: CASSTLGTVDEQFF. The chain combines TRBV7-3 with TRBJ2-1; 7 bases fit TRBD1. V shed 5 bases and J 8 bases; nucleotides not matched to a gene: 9. The CDR3 is 14 residues long. Germline loops: CDR1 SGHTA, CDR2 FQGTGA.

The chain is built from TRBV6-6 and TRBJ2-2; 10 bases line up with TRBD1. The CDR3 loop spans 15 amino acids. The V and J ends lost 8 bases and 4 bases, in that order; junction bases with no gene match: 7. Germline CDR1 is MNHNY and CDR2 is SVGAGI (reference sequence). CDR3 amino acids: CASYGTGVGTGELFF. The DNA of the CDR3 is TGTGCCAGCTACGGGACAGGGGTAGGCACCGGGGAGCTGTTTTTT.

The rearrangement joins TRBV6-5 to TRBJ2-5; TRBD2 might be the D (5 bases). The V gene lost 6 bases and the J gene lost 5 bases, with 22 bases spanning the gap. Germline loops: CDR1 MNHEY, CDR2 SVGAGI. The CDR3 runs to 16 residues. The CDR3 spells CASSYLGPFAGETQYF. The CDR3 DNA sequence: TGTGCCAGCAGCTACCTTGGACCATTTGCGGGCGAGACCCAGTACTTC.

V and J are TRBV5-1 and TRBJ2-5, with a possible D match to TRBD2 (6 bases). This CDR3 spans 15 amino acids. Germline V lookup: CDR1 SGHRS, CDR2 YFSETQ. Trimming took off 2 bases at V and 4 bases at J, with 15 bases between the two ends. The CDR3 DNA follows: TGCGCCAGCAGCTTCGGGGGTGTAGTAGGAGAGACCCAGTACTTC. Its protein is CASSFGGVVGETQYF.

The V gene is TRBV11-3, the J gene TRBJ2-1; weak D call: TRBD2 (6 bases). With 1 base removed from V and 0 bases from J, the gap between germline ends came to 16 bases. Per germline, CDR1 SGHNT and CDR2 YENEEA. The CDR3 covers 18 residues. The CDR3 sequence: CASSLGGRGYSSYNEQFF. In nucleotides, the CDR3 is TGTGCCAGCAGCTTAGGGGGTCGGGGGTATAGCTCCTACAATGAGCAGTTCTTC.

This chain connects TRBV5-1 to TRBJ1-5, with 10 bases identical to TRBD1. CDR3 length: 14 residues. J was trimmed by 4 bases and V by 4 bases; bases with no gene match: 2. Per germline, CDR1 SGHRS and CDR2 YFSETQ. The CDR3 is CASSTGQGNQPQHF. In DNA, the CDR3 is TGCGCCAGCAGCACGGGACAGGGGAATCAGCCCCAGCATTTT.

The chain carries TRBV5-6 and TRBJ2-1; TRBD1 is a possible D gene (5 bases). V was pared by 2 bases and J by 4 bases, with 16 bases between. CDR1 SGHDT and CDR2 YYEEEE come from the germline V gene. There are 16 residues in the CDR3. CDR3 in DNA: TGTGCCAGCAGCTTATCTTCAGGGCCACCGTACAATGAGCAGTTCTTC. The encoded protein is CASSLSSGPPYNEQFF.

CDR3 loop: CASRTGGYSPLHF. The CDR3 nucleotides are TGTGCCAGCAGGACAGGGGGTTATTCACCCCTCCACTTT. This chain connects TRBV28 to TRBJ1-6, with 9 bases lining up with TRBD1. The J segment lost 8 bases and the V segment lost 6 bases, leaving 2 bases of the junction unmatched. This CDR3 spans 13 amino acids. Germline assignment: CDR1 MDHEN and CDR2 SYDVKM.

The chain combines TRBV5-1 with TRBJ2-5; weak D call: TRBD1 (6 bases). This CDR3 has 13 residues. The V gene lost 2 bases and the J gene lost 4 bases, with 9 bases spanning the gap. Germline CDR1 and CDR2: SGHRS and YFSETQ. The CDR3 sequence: CASSFPGAETQYF. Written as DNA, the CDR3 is TGCGCCAGCAGCTTTCCAGGGGCAGAGACCCAGTACTTC. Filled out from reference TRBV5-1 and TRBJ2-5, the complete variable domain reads KAGVTQTPRYLIKTRGQQVTLSCSPISGHRSVSWYQQTPGQGLQFLFEYFSETQRNKGNFPGRFSGRQFSNSRSEMNVSTLELGDSALYLCASSFPGAETQYFGPGTRLLVL.

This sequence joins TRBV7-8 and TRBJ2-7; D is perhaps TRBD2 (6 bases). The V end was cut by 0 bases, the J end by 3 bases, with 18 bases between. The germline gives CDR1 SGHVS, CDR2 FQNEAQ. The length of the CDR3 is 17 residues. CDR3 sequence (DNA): TGTGCCAGCAGCTTAGCTTGGGCAGGGAGGATCAACTACGAGCAGTACTTC. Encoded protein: CASSLAWAGRINYEQYF.

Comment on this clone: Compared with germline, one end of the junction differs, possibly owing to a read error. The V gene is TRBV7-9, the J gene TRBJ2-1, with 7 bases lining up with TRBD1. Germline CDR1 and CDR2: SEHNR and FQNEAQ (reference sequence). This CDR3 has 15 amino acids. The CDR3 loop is CSSSPIRGRLGEQFF. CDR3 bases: TGTTCCAGCAGCCCTATTAGGGGGCGCCTTGGTGAGCAGTTCTTC.

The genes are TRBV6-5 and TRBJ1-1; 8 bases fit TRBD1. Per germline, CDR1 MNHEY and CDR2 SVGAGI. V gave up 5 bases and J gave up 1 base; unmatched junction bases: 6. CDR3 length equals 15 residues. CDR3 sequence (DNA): TGTGCCAGCAGTACTACCGGGACAGGGAACACTGAAGCTTTCTTT. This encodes CASSTTGTGNTEAFF.

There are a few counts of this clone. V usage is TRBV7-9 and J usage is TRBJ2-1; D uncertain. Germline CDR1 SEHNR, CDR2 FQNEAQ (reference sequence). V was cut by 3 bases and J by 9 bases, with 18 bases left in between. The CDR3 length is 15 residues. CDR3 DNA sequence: TGTGCCAGCAGCTTCTTCTTCCAAGCCGAGGCTGAGCAGTTCTTC. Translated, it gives CASSFFFQAEAEQFF.

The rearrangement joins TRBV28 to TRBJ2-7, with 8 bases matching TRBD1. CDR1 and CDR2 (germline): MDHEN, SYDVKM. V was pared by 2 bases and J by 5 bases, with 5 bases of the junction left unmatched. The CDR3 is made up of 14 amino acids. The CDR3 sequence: CASSLPQGAHEQYF. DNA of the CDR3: TGTGCCAGCAGTTTACCCCAGGGGGCCCACGAGCAGTACTTC. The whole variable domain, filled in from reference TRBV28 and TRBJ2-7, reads DVKVTQSSRYLVKRTGEKVFLECVQDMDHENMFWYRQDPGLGLRLIYFSYDVKMKEKGDIPEGYSVSREKKERFSLILESASTNQTSMYLCASSLPQGAHEQYFGPGTRLTVT.

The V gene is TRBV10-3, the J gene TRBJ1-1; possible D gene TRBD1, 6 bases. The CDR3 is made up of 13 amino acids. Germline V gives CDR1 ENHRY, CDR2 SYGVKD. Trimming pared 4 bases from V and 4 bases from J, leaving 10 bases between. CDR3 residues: CAISVDRFTEAFF. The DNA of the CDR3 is TGTGCCATCAGTGTCGACAGGTTCACTGAAGCTTTCTTT.

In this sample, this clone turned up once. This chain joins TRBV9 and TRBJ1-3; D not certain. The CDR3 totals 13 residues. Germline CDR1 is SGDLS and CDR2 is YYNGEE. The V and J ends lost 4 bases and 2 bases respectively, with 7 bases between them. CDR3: CASSSGAGNTIYF. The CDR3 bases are TGTGCCAGCAGCTCCGGGGCTGGAAACACCATATATTTT.

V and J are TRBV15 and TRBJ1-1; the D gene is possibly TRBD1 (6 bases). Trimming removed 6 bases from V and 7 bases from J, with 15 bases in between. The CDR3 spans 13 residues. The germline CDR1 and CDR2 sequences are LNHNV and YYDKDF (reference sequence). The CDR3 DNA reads TGTGCCACCAGGAAAAACAGGGATGGTGAAGCTTTCTTT. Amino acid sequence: CATRKNRDGEAFF.

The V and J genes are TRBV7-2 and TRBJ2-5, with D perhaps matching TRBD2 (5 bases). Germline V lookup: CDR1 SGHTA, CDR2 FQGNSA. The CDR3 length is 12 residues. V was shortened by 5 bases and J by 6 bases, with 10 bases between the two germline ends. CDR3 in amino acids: CASSPSGKTQYF. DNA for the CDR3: TGTGCCAGCAGCCCCTCGGGAAAGACCCAGTACTTC.

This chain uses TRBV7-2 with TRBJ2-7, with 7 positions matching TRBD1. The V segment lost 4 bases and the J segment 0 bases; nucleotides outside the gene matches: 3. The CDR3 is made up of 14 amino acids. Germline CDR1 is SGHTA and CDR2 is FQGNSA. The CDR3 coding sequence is TGTGCCAGCAGCTCACGACAGGGCTCCTACGAGCAGTACTTC. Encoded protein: CASSSRQGSYEQYF.

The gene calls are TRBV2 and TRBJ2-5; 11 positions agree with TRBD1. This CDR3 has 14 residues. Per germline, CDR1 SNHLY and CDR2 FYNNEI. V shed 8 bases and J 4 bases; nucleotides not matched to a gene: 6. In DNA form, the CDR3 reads TGTGCCAGCTGTTGGACAGGGGGCGGAGAGACCCAGTACTTC. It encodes CASCWTGGGETQYF.

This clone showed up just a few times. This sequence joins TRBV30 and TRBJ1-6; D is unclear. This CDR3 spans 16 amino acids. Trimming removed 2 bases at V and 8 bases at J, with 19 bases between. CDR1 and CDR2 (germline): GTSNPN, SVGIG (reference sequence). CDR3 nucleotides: TGTGCCTGGAGTCCCGGCAGCCGGGGAAACTATTCACCCCTCCACTTT. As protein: CAWSPGSRGNYSPLHF.

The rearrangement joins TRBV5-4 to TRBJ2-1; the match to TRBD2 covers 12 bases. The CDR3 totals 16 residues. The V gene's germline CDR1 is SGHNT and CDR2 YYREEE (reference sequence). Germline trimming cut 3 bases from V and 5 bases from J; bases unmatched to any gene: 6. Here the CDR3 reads CASSSLAGGTHNEQFF. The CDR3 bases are TGTGCCAGCAGCTCACTAGCGGGGGGTACTCACAATGAGCAGTTCTTC.